In its sample, the clone carrying this T cell receptor beta chain was seen once. The antigen remains undetermined. Reverse transcription of 0.5 to 1 ug RNA was performed with random hexamers. One entry per CDR3 protein results from TCRdb running MiXCR on the immunoSEQ multiplex PCR reads. The data hold approximately 260,000 distinct CDR3 sequences, with about 96% observed a single time. The entry originates in a study of CD8 T cells in Susac syndrome. Germline values: CDR1 GTSNPN, CDR2 SVGIG (reference sequence). Losses at the gene ends were 1 base for V and 7 bases for J; bases not matched to a gene: 7. CDR3 length: 16 residues. The study, taken as a whole, reports: The CD4+ T cell repertoires of Susac syndrome were found to show no clonal expansion.

The specimen sequenced was CD4+ T cells from PBMCs. The chain joins TRBV30 to TRBJ2-3; TRBD2 aligns across 14 bases. This receptor was identified in a human donor with Susac syndrome. In nucleotides, the CDR3 is TGTGCCTGGAGTGAGGGACTAGCGGGAGTAAGGCATACGCAGTATTTT. It codes for CAWSEGLAGVRHTQYF.